This is a list of T cell receptor beta chains from one sample in a study of blood T cell repertoires in COVID-19. Repertoires were generated with immunoSEQ multiplex PCR, while TCRdb's copy carries only in-frame clones and drops some. The data show roughly 200,000 clones, 85% to 90% seen once. Input material: PBMCs or T cells enriched from blood (not recorded which). Receptors originate from a woman between 40 and 50 years old with acute COVID-19. The CDR3 runs from the conserved cysteine through the conserved F or W.

CDR3aa: CASSAGPQETQYF
v_gene: TRBV5-1
len: 13
j_gene: TRBJ2-5

CDR3aa: CASSLEGQYNEQFF
v_gene: TRBV7-8
len: 14
j_gene: TRBJ2-1

CDR3aa: CASSPDRVATNEKLFF
v_gene: TRBV6-2/TRBV6-3
len: 16
j_gene: TRBJ1-4

CDR3aa: CASSVEPSSPLHF
v_gene: TRBV9
len: 13
j_gene: TRBJ1-6

CDR3aa: CASQDTDNSNQPQHF
v_gene: TRBV2
len: 15
j_gene: TRBJ1-5

CDR3aa: CASRLYRDRGWETQYF
v_gene: TRBV21-1
len: 16
j_gene: TRBJ2-5

CDR3aa: CASSQEVLAGGDNEQFF
v_gene: TRBV3-1/TRBV3-2
len: 17
j_gene: TRBJ2-1

CDR3aa: CAGRTGGYNEQFF
v_gene: TRBV30
len: 13
j_gene: TRBJ2-1

CDR3aa: CASSQGLAASYEQYF
v_gene: TRBV4-1
len: 15
j_gene: TRBJ2-7

CDR3aa: CASSKYGTGDSGYTF
v_gene: TRBV21-1
len: 15
j_gene: TRBJ1-2

CDR3aa: CASSSYVDRENTDTQYF
v_gene: TRBV5-5
len: 17
j_gene: TRBJ2-3

CDR3aa: CASQDRGPYEQYF
v_gene: TRBV7-9
len: 13
j_gene: TRBJ2-7

CDR3aa: CASSEGRYGYTF
v_gene: TRBV2
len: 12
j_gene: TRBJ1-2

CDR3aa: CASSFSGSTDTQYF
v_gene: TRBV5-5
len: 14
j_gene: TRBJ2-3

CDR3aa: CASRGGQGGYNEQFF
v_gene: TRBV27
len: 15
j_gene: TRBJ2-1

CDR3aa: CASSHARQANNEKLFF
v_gene: TRBV4-1
len: 16
j_gene: TRBJ1-4

CDR3aa: CASSLGLPKETQYF
v_gene: TRBV6-2/TRBV6-3
len: 14
j_gene: TRBJ2-5

CDR3aa: CATSVGPGQGPNTGELFF
v_gene: TRBV24-1
len: 18
j_gene: TRBJ2-2

CDR3aa: CASRVAESTDTQYF
v_gene: TRBV6-4
len: 14
j_gene: TRBJ2-3

CDR3aa: CASSETDRAQFF
v_gene: TRBV28
len: 12
j_gene: TRBJ2-1

CDR3aa: CASSFTSGIPEQFF
v_gene: TRBV6-6
len: 14
j_gene: TRBJ2-1

CDR3aa: CASTTGTSASGANVLTF
v_gene: TRBV19
len: 17
j_gene: TRBJ2-6

CDR3aa: CASSSTSSPTDTQYF
v_gene: TRBV7-3
len: 15
j_gene: TRBJ2-3

CDR3aa: CASSLGGTAPRNEQYF
v_gene: TRBV5-4
len: 16
j_gene: TRBJ2-7

CDR3aa: CASSYSSETQYF
v_gene: TRBV6-2/TRBV6-3
len: 12
j_gene: TRBJ2-5

CDR3aa: CASSSPREARYEQYF
v_gene: TRBV7-9
len: 15
j_gene: TRBJ2-7

CDR3aa: CASSLTRGSPLHF
v_gene: TRBV27
len: 13
j_gene: TRBJ1-6

CDR3aa: CASSLTVTNYGYTF
v_gene: TRBV6-2/TRBV6-3
len: 14
j_gene: TRBJ1-2

CDR3aa: CAIEVRSTDTQYF
v_gene: TRBV12-3/TRBV12-4
len: 13
j_gene: TRBJ2-3

CDR3aa: CASSRQTSRTDTQYF
v_gene: TRBV14
len: 15
j_gene: TRBJ2-3

CDR3aa: CASSFGQGNEKLFF
v_gene: TRBV5-4
len: 14
j_gene: TRBJ1-4

CDR3aa: CATSRAGQGYEQYF
v_gene: TRBV15
len: 14
j_gene: TRBJ2-7

CDR3aa: CASSLGTGVGTDTQYF
v_gene: TRBV5-4
len: 16
j_gene: TRBJ2-3

CDR3aa: CASSVGQVQETQYF
v_gene: TRBV9
len: 14
j_gene: TRBJ2-5

CDR3aa: CATSLTMIAGGFTDTQYF
v_gene: TRBV15
len: 18
j_gene: TRBJ2-3

CDR3aa: CASSPGRVAGDTGELFF
v_gene: TRBV19
len: 17
j_gene: TRBJ2-2

CDR3aa: CASSLPKDPERTSGTYEQYF
v_gene: TRBV5-1
len: 20
j_gene: TRBJ2-7

CDR3aa: CASGTGGGDTQYF
v_gene: TRBV9
len: 13
j_gene: TRBJ2-3

CDR3aa: CASTAGGLANTGELFF
v_gene: TRBV5-1
len: 16
j_gene: TRBJ2-2

CDR3aa: CASTVGGVRAKNIQYF
v_gene: TRBV28
len: 16
j_gene: TRBJ2-4

CDR3aa: CASSPGQSYEQYF
v_gene: TRBV11-1
len: 13
j_gene: TRBJ2-7

CDR3aa: CASTYTGNYGYTF
v_gene: TRBV5-4
len: 13
j_gene: TRBJ1-2

CDR3aa: CASSFRGVNEKLFF
v_gene: TRBV13
len: 14
j_gene: TRBJ1-4

CDR3aa: CASSFRGGYTF
v_gene: TRBV28
len: 11
j_gene: TRBJ1-2

CDR3aa: CASTPGGGNTQYF
v_gene: TRBV3-1/TRBV3-2
len: 13
j_gene: TRBJ2-3

CDR3aa: CASSPYLGGGGPDTQYF
v_gene: TRBV5-1
len: 17
j_gene: TRBJ2-3

CDR3aa: CASSSRGPGGFHTEAFF
v_gene: TRBV5-4
len: 17
j_gene: TRBJ1-1

CDR3aa: CASSYERTGGGQPQHF
v_gene: TRBV6-2/TRBV6-3
len: 16
j_gene: TRBJ1-5